This entry lists 20 T cell receptor beta chains sequenced from one sample in a study of cytomegalovirus exposure and HLA in healthy donors. The PCR employed 60 Vbeta primers together with 13 Jbeta primers. Data came from immunoSEQ multiplex PCR; TCRdb stores just in-frame clones and leaves some out. The table records more than 100,000 clones, over 65% of them present only once. Sequencing was performed on PBMCs. These TCRs come from a woman between 40 and 50 years old in good health and CMV-seropositive.

This clone came up once. The chain joins TRBV5-1 to TRBJ2-7; the match to TRBD2 covers 9 bases. The V segment lost 4 bases and the J segment 4 bases; nucleotides outside the gene matches: 6. There are 14 residues in the CDR3. The V gene's germline CDR1 is SGHRS and CDR2 YFSETQ. The CDR3 DNA reads as TGCGCCAGCAGCCCGCGGGAGGGGTGGTACGAGCAGTACTTC. Its translation: CASSPREGWYEQYF.

The rearrangement links TRBV5-7 to TRBJ2-7, with 8 bases lining up with TRBD1. TRBV5-7 is sorted into the ORF group, with uncertain function. The CDR3 length is 14 residues. J lost 7 bases, V lost 3 bases, and 9 bases had no gene match. The CDR3 loop is CASSSGQVLPEQYF. The CDR3 region has the DNA TGTGCCAGCAGCTCGGGACAGGTACTCCCTGAGCAGTACTTC.

This chain links TRBV6-5 with TRBJ2-1; 14 nucleotides line up with TRBD2. V shed 6 bases and J 10 bases; nucleotides not matched to a gene: 5. Germline CDR1 reads MNHEY; CDR2 reads SVGAGI. CDR3 size: 14 residues. In nucleotides, the CDR3 is TGTGCCAGCAGCCGCCGGACTAGCGGGGGGGAGCAGTTCTTC. Translated: CASSRRTSGGEQFF.

The rearrangement links TRBV27 to TRBJ1-4; 12 nucleotides agree with TRBD1. The CDR3 length is 15 residues. V was clipped by 6 bases and J by 8 bases; unmatched bases: 7. CDR1 is MNHEY, CDR2 SMNVEV, per germline (reference sequence). Written as DNA, the CDR3 is TGTGCCAGCAGACTGGGGACAGGGGGCATGGAAAAACTGTTTTTT. Amino acid sequence: CASRLGTGGMEKLFF. Combining the CDR3 with reference TRBV27 and TRBJ1-4 gives the whole variable domain EAQVTQNPRYLITVTGKKLTVTCSQNMNHEYMSWYRQDPGLGLRQIYYSMNVEVTDKGDVPEGYKVSRKEKRNFPLILESPSPNQTSLYFCASRLGTGGMEKLFFGSGTQLSVL.

This chain joins TRBV5-1 and TRBJ1-6; 7 nucleotides line up with TRBD1. CDR1 SGHRS and CDR2 YFSETQ come from the germline V gene. CDR3 size: 16 residues. J gave up 8 bases and V 4 bases, and 12 bases lay outside the gene matches. The CDR3 sequence is CASSPGQNRGDSPLHF. In DNA, the CDR3 is TGCGCCAGCAGCCCGGGACAGAACAGGGGTGATTCACCCCTCCACTTT.

This clone was counted only a few times. V is TRBV6-4 and J is TRBJ2-1; 8 bases are shared with TRBD1. This CDR3 comprises 14 residues. CDR1 and CDR2 from the germline V gene are MRHNA and SNTAGT. Germline trimming cut 6 bases from V and 7 bases from J; bases unmatched to any gene: 8. Here the CDR3 reads CASSSTTGANEQFF. The CDR3 DNA reads as TGTGCCAGCAGCTCTACGACAGGGGCTAATGAGCAGTTCTTC.

The genes are TRBV7-9 and TRBJ1-3; D not certain. Trimming left V 5 bases short and J 0 bases short, with 17 bases between. The CDR3 is 17 residues long. CDR1 is SEHNR and CDR2 is FQNEAQ in the germline V gene (reference sequence). The CDR3 loop is CASSRNAGRYSGNTIYF. The DNA for the CDR3 is TGTGCCAGCAGCCGAAATGCGGGTCGATACTCTGGAAACACCATATATTTT.

The genes are TRBV7-9 and TRBJ2-5; 8 nucleotides align to TRBD2. Looked up from germline, CDR1 is SEHNR and CDR2 is FQNEAQ (reference sequence). V was pared by 2 bases and J by 4 bases, with 6 bases of the junction left unmatched. The CDR3 sequence is 15 residues long. DNA for the CDR3: TGTGCCAGCAGCTTAAAAGCGGGAGCGATAGAGACCCAGTACTTC. Translated: CASSLKAGAIETQYF.

The chain uses TRBV2 and TRBJ2-7; D possibly corresponds to TRBD2 (6 bases). V lost 5 bases to trimming and J lost 4 bases, with 6 bases between them. The length of the CDR3 is 11 residues. The germline V gene encodes CDR1 SNHLY and CDR2 FYNNEI. The CDR3: CASSRGYEQYF. CDR3 nucleotide sequence: TGTGCCAGCAGTCGGGGGTACGAGCAGTACTTC.

This clone showed up just a few times. The V call is TRBV7-3, the J call TRBJ1-6, with D possibly TRBD1 on 6 matching bases. The CDR3 is made up of 13 amino acids. CDR1 is SGHTA, CDR2 FQGTGA, per germline. Trimming removed 4 bases from V and 6 bases from J, with 7 bases in between. In DNA, the CDR3 is TGTGCCAGCAGCTCCAGGGGTAATTCACCCCTCCACTTT. Its translation: CASSSRGNSPLHF.

The chain is built from TRBV5-1 and TRBJ2-1; 8 bases are shared with TRBD2. V was pared by 4 bases and J by 7 bases, with 7 bases of the junction left unmatched. The CDR3 is made up of 14 amino acids. Germline V gene data show CDR1 as SGHRS and CDR2 as YFSETQ. The CDR3 is CASSRDGGANEQFF. In DNA form, the CDR3 reads TGCGCCAGCAGCCGAGACGGGGGGGCAAATGAGCAGTTCTTC.

This rearrangement joins TRBV15 to TRBJ2-4, with TRBD2 matching 7 bases. V trimming: 1 base; J trimming: 0 bases; junction bases outside the gene matches: 12. CDR1 LNHNV and CDR2 YYDKDF come from the germline V gene (reference sequence). The CDR3 consists of 19 residues. The CDR3: CATSRGLGGGSIAKNIQYF. CDR3 bases: TGTGCCACCAGCAGAGGATTGGGGGGGGGAAGTATAGCCAAAAACATTCAGTACTTC.

This clone was detected once. This chain uses TRBV5-1 with TRBJ2-5; 8 bases are shared with TRBD2. V shed 0 bases and J 4 bases; nucleotides not matched to a gene: 5. The germline V gene has CDR1 SGHRS and CDR2 YFSETQ. CDR3 length: 15 residues. The CDR3 spells CASSLVAGGGETQYF. The CDR3 bases are TGCGCCAGCAGCTTGGTTGCGGGGGGCGGAGAGACCCAGTACTTC.

The J gene is TRBJ2-1, the V gene TRBV27; TRBD1 is a possible D gene (6 bases). This CDR3 is built from 15 residues. CDR1 is MNHEY and CDR2 is SMNVEV in the germline V gene (reference sequence). Trimming shortened V by 7 bases and J by 11 bases, and 24 bases separated the two germline ends. CDR3 nucleotides: TGTGCCAGCAACAAAAGGAGACCAGGGGACGGTAAGCAGTTCTTC. Amino acid sequence: CASNKRRPGDGKQFF.

The chain recombines TRBV9 with TRBJ2-1; TRBD2 might be the D (5 bases). Per the germline V gene, CDR1 is SGDLS and CDR2 is YYNGEE. CDR3 length: 16 amino acids. V was cut by 0 bases and J by 1 base, with 11 bases left in between. DNA of the CDR3: TGTGCCAGCAGCGTAGTTTCTAGCCCATCCTACAATGAGCAGTTCTTC. As protein: CASSVVSSPSYNEQFF.

The chain links TRBV29-1 to TRBJ1-3; a possible D gene is TRBD1 (6 bases). V was clipped by 7 bases and J by 2 bases, with 18 bases between them. The CDR3 consists of 15 residues. CDR1 and CDR2 (germline): SQVTM, ANQGSEA. CDR3 sequence: CSAQTGSKAGNTIYF. CDR3 sequence (DNA): TGCAGCGCTCAGACAGGAAGTAAAGCTGGAAACACCATATATTTT.

The chain is built from TRBV6-1 and TRBJ1-5; possibly TRBD1 for D (5 bases). Trimming took off 7 bases at V and 0 bases at J, with 13 bases between the two ends. The CDR3 runs to 15 residues. CDR1 is MNHNS and CDR2 is SASEGT in the germline V gene. The CDR3 DNA reads TGTGCCAGCAAGACAGCTTATTATAGCAATCAGCCCCAGCATTTT. This encodes CASKTAYYSNQPQHF.

The chain has TRBV30 and TRBJ1-1, with D unclear. Germline values: CDR1 GTSNPN, CDR2 SVGIG (reference sequence). The CDR3 spans 14 residues. The V and J ends lost 0 bases and 1 base respectively, with 9 bases between them. The CDR3 is CAWSVPPGNTEAFF. Written as DNA, the CDR3 is TGTGCCTGGAGTGTACCCCCCGGGAACACTGAAGCTTTCTTT.

The genes are TRBV5-1 and TRBJ1-2; D perhaps matches TRBD1 (6 bases). Germline assignment: CDR1 SGHRS and CDR2 YFSETQ. This CDR3 contains 14 residues. The germline V and J ends were trimmed by 2 bases and 1 base, with 9 bases remaining between them. CDR3 region: CASSFSGDNYGYTF. In DNA form, the CDR3 reads TGCGCCAGCAGCTTTTCAGGGGATAACTATGGCTACACCTTC.

The V call is TRBV30, the J call TRBJ1-1; D ambiguous. The CDR3 extends over 13 amino acids. Germline CDR1 is GTSNPN and CDR2 is SVGIG (reference sequence). V was shortened by 2 bases and J by 1 base, with 8 bases between the two germline ends. The CDR3 DNA reads as TGTGCCTGGAGTTACACGGGGAACACTGAAGCTTTCTTT. This gives the protein CAWSYTGNTEAFF.